This TCR beta chain appears in the sequencing data of a study of CD4 and CD8 cells across lung adenocarcinoma regions. CDR1 is LGHNA, CDR2 YNFKEQ, per germline. CDR3 length equals 17 residues. On this clonotype itself: A read error may account for a junction end that differs from germline.

TCRdb ran MiXCR on the PCR reads and lists one entry per CDR3 protein. In the table there are tens of thousands of distinct CDR3 sequences, over 40% of which are singletons. The sequence came from a male donor with lung adenocarcinoma. The CD4 and CD8 labels of this study may be unreliable. Sequences were obtained from CD4+ T cells from the center of a lung tumor. The chain joins TRBV4-2 to TRBJ2-3; D might be TRBD1 or TRBD2, each matching 5 bases. The DNA for the CDR3 is TGTGCCAGCAGCCAAGACTCCTTGGGGGACCCCTACAGTGAGCAGTTCTTT. It codes for CASSQDSLGDPYSEQFF.